This T cell receptor beta chain appears in the sequencing data of a study of cytomegalovirus exposure and HLA in healthy donors. General study points: Some TCR beta chains (roughly 160 of them) were listed as cytomegalovirus-associated.

Vbeta (60) and Jbeta (13) primers were used in the PCR. In the authors' methods: Later, an analysis found 75 million to 100 million unique TCR beta chains, and 10 million to 11 million of these were shared. Clones were sequenced by immunoSEQ multiplex PCR, and TCRdb holds only the in-frame ones, with some missing. V and J calls plus clone size are reproduced from that table; the DNA served to infer D and trimming. The sample includes 180,000 or so clones. Trimming left V 3 bases short and J 2 bases short, with 17 bases between. Per germline, CDR1 MNHEY and CDR2 SMNVEV (reference sequence). CDR3 length: 16 amino acids. As for this clone: Its specificity is not known.

It was healthy bone marrow donors who served as donors. The sample consisted of PBMCs. This receptor was obtained from a boy between 10 and 17 years old in good health and CMV-seronegative. This sequence joins TRBV27 and TRBJ2-7; D is perhaps TRBD2 (7 bases). The CDR3 bases are TGTGCCAGCAGTTTCTTGGCCCCCGGGGGGCCCTACGAGCAGTACTTC. It specifies CASSFLAPGGPYEQYF.